These 11 T cell receptor beta chains were all obtained from the same sample, sequenced in a study of vaccination and CD4 T cells after COVID-19. Treatment denoted: roughly 10-day PBMC culture with coronavirus spike peptide pools or control peptides (ViraFEST assay). Their specific antigens are unknown. Cultured CD4+ T-cell DNA underwent Oncomine TCR Beta short-read sequencing. MiXCR was run by TCRdb on the PCR reads, yielding one entry per CDR3 protein. This sample has around 19,000 distinct CDR3 sequences, with 42% found just once. Sequencing was performed on CD4+ T cells from blood, cultured in vitro, taken before SARS-CoV-2 vaccination. Every receptor here comes from a human donor who had recovered from COVID-19.

This clonotype showed up just a few times. The J gene is TRBJ1-1, the V gene TRBV19; 8 bases are shared with TRBD1. The CDR3 is 13 amino acids. The junction had 4 bases not matched to a gene; V was cut back by 0 bases and J by 10 bases. CDR1 is LNHDA, CDR2 SQIVND, per germline (reference sequence). The CDR3 bases are TGTGCCAGTAGTATAGAGACCGGGACAGGAGCTTTCTTT. Encoded protein: CASSIETGTGAFF.

V usage is TRBV27 and J usage is TRBJ2-5, with 11 bases aligning to TRBD1. The V and J ends lost 5 bases and 0 bases, in that order; junction bases with no gene match: 5. The CDR3 spans 16 residues. Germline V lookup: CDR1 MNHEY, CDR2 SMNVEV (reference sequence). The CDR3 loop is CASSARTGGHQETQYF. Here the CDR3 DNA reads TGTGCCAGCAGTGCCAGGACAGGGGGCCACCAAGAGACCCAGTACTTC.

The genes are TRBV12-3 or TRBV12-4 and TRBJ1-1; D gene uncertain. V was cut by 10 bases and J by 0 bases, with 12 bases left in between. This CDR3 region has 13 residues. In DNA form, the CDR3 reads TGTGCCACTCAACCCACGATGAACACTGAAGCTTTCTTT. Its translation is CATQPTMNTEAFF.

A remark on this clonotype: The junction and the germline gene differ at one end; a read error may be behind it. V is TRBV2 and J is TRBJ1-5; D is uncertain. CDR3 length equals 14 residues. The V gene's germline CDR1 is SNHLY and CDR2 FYNNEI. The CDR3 nucleotides read TGTGCCAGCAGTGAACTTTCGAAGGATCAGCCCCATCATTTT. As protein: CASSELSKDQPHHF.

The CDR3, as DNA: TGCGCCAGCAGATCCCCGGGACAGGACTCCTACGAGCAGTACTTC. Its translation is CASRSPGQDSYEQYF. The V gene is TRBV23-1, the J gene TRBJ2-7, with 8 bases matching TRBD1. TRBV23-1 is an open reading frame, and its role is uncertain. Unmatched junction bases numbered 7, after V lost 6 bases and J lost 0 bases. CDR3 length: 15 residues.

V gene TRBV24-1 combines with J gene TRBJ2-1, with 7 positions matching TRBD2. The V gene end was trimmed by 3 bases and the J gene end by 4 bases; junction bases not matched to a gene: 5. This CDR3 spans 15 amino acids. Germline V gene sequence: CDR1 KGHDR, CDR2 SFDVKD. CDR3 DNA sequence: TGTGCCACCAGTGATCCTAGCGGACAATACAATGAGCAGTTCTTC. Protein sequence: CATSDPSGQYNEQFF.

In DNA, the CDR3 is TGTGCCAGTACCAGGGGGGGTAACTATGGCTACACCTTC. Translation: CASTRGGNYGYTF. The chain carries TRBV19 and TRBJ1-2; 7 bases map to TRBD1. V lost 7 bases, J lost 1 base, and 3 bases stayed unmatched. The CDR3 contains 13 residues. CDR1 LNHDA and CDR2 SQIVND come from the germline V gene (reference sequence).

In its sample, this clonotype was seen a few times. The rearrangement joins TRBV6-1 to TRBJ1-2; 11 bases align to TRBD1. Germline V CDR1 and CDR2: MNHNS, SASEGT. This CDR3 has 17 amino acids. J gave up 8 bases and V 8 bases, and 19 bases lay outside the gene matches. CDR3 sequence (DNA): TGTGCCAGCGACCTCGGACAGGGGGCATTAGTCACGTCGGGCTACACCTTC. This gives the protein CASDLGQGALVTSGYTF.

In this sample, this clonotype turned up a few times. This chain links TRBV28 with TRBJ1-6; TRBD1 matches 12 bases. Germline values: CDR1 MDHEN, CDR2 SYDVKM. The V and J ends lost 3 bases and 4 bases, in that order; junction bases with no gene match: 4. There are 17 residues in the CDR3. DNA for the CDR3: TGTGCCAGCAGTTTTTCGGGACAGGGGGCTTATAATTCACCCCTCCACTTT. Its protein product is CASSFSGQGAYNSPLHF.

The rearrangement uses TRBV4-1 and TRBJ2-3, with 7 bases identical to TRBD1. The junction had 6 bases not matched to a gene; V was cut back by 4 bases and J by 2 bases. The germline gives CDR1 MGHRA, CDR2 YSYEKL. CDR3 size: 15 residues. The CDR3 reads CASSPRQGSTDTQYF. The CDR3 DNA sequence: TGCGCCAGCAGCCCCCGACAGGGTTCCACAGATACGCAGTATTTT.

The CDR3 loop is CATSRLGRTEAFF. The CDR3 nucleotides are TGTGCCACCAGCCGCCTCGGACGGACTGAAGCTTTCTTT. The chain employs TRBV15 and TRBJ1-1; D remains ambiguous. CDR1 and CDR2 (germline): LNHNV, YYDKDF (reference sequence). The CDR3 has 13 residues. Between the trimmed V and J ends, which lost 5 bases and 5 bases, there was a span of 12 bases.